This entry concerns a single T cell receptor (beta chain). The antigen is undetermined. This sample is part of a study of T cell repertoires in urothelial bladder cancer. Study-wide findings and caveats: In carcinoma specimens, a single clone made up to 17% of infiltrating lymphocytes.

V lost 4 bases and J lost 5; bases outside the gene matches: 5. This CDR3 comprises 14 residues. Germline lookup yields CDR1 MDHEN and CDR2 SYDVKM. TCRdb keeps only in-frame clones here, not all; method: immunoSEQ multiplex PCR. The sample lists some 6,000 clones; about 70% were seen once. The sequenced material came from tumor-infiltrating cells from bladder cancer. The gene calls are TRBV28 and TRBJ1-1; TRBD1 matches at 9 bases. The sequence came from a human donor with urothelial carcinoma. CDR3 DNA sequence: TGTGCCAGCAGTTCGGGACAGGGAAGAACTGAAGCTTTCTTT. Its translation: CASSSGQGRTEAFF.